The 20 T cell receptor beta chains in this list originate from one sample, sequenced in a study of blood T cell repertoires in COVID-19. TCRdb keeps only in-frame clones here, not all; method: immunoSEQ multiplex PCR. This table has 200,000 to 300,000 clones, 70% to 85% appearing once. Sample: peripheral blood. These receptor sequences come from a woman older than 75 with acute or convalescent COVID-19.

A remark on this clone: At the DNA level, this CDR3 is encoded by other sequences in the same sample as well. CDR3 sequence: CSARDRGTQYF. CDR3 bases: TGCAGTGCTAGAGATCGTGGCACGCAGTATTTT. J is TRBJ2-3 and V is TRBV20-1; D uncertain. From germline, CDR1 is DFQATT and CDR2 SNEGSKA (reference sequence). The CDR3 is 11 residues long. The V end lost 0 bases, the J end lost 9 bases, and 7 bases lay between the germline ends.

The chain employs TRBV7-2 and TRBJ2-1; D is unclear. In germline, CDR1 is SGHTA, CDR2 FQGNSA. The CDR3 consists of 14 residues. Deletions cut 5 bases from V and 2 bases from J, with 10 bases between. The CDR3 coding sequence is TGTGCCAGCAGCCCTGCGGCTCCCTACAATGAGCAGTTCTTC. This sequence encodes CASSPAAPYNEQFF.

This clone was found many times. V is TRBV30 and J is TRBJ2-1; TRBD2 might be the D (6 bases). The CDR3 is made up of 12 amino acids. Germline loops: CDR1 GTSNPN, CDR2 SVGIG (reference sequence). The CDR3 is CAASASSWEQFF. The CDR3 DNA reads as TGTGCAGCTAGCGCCTCGTCCTGGGAGCAGTTCTTC.

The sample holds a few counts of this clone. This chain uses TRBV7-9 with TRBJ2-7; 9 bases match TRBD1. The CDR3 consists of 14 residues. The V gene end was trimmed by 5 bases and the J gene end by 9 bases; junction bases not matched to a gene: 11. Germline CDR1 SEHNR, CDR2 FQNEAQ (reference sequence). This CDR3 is CASSNSGTGKGQYF. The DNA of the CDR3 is TGTGCCAGCAGCAACAGTGGGACAGGGAAAGGGCAGTACTTC.

This chain's CDR3 is CASSPIAGDTDTQYF. DNA of the CDR3: TGTGCCAGCTCACCTATAGCGGGGGACACAGATACGCAGTATTTT. V and J are TRBV18 and TRBJ2-3; 9 bases fit TRBD2. CDR1 and CDR2 from the germline V gene are KGHSH and LQKENI. V was clipped by 3 bases and J by 2 bases; unmatched bases: 3. CDR3 length: 15 residues.

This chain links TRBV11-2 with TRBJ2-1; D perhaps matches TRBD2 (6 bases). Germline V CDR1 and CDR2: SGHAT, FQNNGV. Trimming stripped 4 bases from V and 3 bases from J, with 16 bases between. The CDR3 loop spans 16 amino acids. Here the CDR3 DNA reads TGTGCCAGCAGCTCCCTACGGAGGGGCATCTACAATGAGCAGTTCTTC. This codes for CASSSLRRGIYNEQFF. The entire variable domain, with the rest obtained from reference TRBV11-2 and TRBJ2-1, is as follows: EAGVAQSPRYKIIEKRQSVAFWCNPISGHATLYWYQQILGQGPKLLIQFQNNGVVDDSQLPKDRFSAERLKGVDSTLKIQPAKLEDSAVYLCASSSLRRGIYNEQFFGPGTRLTVL.

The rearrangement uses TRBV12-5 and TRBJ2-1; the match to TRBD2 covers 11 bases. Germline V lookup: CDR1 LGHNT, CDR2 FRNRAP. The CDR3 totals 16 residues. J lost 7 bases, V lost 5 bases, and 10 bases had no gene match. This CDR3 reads CASGPRPGLAENEQFF. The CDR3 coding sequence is TGTGCTAGTGGTCCGAGACCGGGACTAGCGGAAAATGAGCAGTTCTTC.

CDR3 DNA sequence: TGTGCCAGCAGCTTTGACAGGGGGTCCATCTCCGAGCAGTACTTC. This codes for CASSFDRGSISEQYF. V is TRBV3-1 (or the pseudogene TRBV3-2) and J is TRBJ2-7, with 9 bases aligning to TRBD1. This CDR3 region has 15 residues. Germline V gene lookup returns CDR1 LGHDT and CDR2 YNNKEL (reference sequence). V gave up 5 bases and J gave up 6 bases; unmatched junction bases: 11.

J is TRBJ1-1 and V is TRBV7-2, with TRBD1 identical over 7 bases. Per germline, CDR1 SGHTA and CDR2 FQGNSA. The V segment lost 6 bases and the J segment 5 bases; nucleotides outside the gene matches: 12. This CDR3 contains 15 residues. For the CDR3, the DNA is TGTGCCAGCAGTTGGCAGGGGCAGGGGGGTACTGAAGCTTTCTTT. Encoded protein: CASSWQGQGGTEAFF.

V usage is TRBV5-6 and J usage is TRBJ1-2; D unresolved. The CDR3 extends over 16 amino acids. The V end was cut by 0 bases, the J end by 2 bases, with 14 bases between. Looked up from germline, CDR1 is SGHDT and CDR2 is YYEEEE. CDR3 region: CASSLGRRPINYGYTF. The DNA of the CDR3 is TGTGCCAGCAGCTTGGGGCGGAGGCCGATAAACTATGGCTACACCTTC.

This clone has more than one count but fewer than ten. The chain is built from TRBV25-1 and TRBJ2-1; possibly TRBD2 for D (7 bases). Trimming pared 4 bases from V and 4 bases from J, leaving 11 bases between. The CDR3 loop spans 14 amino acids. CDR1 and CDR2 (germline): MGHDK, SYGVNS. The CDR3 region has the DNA TGTGCCAGCAGTGCCGGGGGGCCTTACAATGAGCAGTTCTTC. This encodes CASSAGGPYNEQFF.

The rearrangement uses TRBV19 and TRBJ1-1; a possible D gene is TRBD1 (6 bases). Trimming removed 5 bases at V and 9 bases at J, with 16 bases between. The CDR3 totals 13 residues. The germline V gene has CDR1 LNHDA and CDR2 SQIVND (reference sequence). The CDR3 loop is CASSPTGTQKAFF. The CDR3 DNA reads TGTGCCAGTAGTCCAACCGGGACACAGAAAGCTTTCTTT.

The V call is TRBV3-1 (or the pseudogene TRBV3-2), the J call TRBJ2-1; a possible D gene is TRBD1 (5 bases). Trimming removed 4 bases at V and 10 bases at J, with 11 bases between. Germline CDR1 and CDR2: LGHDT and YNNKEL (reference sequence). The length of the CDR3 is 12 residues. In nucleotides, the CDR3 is TGTGCCAGCAGCCTACCTTCAGGGGAGCAGTTCTTC. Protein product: CASSLPSGEQFF.

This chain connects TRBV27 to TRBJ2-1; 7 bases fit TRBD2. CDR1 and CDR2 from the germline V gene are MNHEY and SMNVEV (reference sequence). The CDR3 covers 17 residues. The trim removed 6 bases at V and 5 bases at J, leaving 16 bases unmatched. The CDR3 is CASSSILRRESHNEQFF. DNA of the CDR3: TGTGCCAGCAGCTCAATACTACGGCGGGAGTCCCACAATGAGCAGTTCTTC.

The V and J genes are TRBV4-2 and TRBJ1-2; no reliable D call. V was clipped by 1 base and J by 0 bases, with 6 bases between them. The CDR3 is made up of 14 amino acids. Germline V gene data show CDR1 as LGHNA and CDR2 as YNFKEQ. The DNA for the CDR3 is TGTGCCAGCAGCCAAGCCGGAGCTAACTATGGCTACACCTTC. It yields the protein CASSQAGANYGYTF.

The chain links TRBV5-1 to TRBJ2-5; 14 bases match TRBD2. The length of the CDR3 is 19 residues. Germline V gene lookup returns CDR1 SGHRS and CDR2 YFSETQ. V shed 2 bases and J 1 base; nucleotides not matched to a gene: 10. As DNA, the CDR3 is TGCGCCAGCAGCTTACGACTAGCGGGAGGGAGAGGGGCCCAAGAGACCCAGTACTTC. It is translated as CASSLRLAGGRGAQETQYF.

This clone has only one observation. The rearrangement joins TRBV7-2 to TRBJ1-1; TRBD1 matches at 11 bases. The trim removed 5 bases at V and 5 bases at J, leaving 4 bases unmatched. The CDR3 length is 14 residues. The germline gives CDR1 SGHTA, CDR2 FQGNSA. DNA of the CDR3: TGTGCCAGCAGCGCCGGGACAGGGGGTACTGAAGCTTTCTTT. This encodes CASSAGTGGTEAFF.

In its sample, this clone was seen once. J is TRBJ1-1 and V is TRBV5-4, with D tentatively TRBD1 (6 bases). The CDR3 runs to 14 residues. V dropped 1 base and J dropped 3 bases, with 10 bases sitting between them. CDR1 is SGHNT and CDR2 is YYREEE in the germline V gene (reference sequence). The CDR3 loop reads CASSLQGPDTEAFF. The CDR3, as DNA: TGTGCCAGCAGCTTGCAGGGGCCGGACACTGAAGCTTTCTTT.

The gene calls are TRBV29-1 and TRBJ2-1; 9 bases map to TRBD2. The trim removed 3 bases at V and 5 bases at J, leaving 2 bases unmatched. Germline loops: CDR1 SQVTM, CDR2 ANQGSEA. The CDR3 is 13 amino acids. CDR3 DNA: TGCAGCGTTGAGCGGGGGGGCAACAATGAGCAGTTCTTC. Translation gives CSVERGGNNEQFF.

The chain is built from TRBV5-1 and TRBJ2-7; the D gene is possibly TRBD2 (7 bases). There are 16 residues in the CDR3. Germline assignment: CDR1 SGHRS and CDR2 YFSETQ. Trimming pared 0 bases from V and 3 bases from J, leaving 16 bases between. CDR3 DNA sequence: TGCGCCAGCAGCTTGGTGGCAGGGAGGGGGAACTACGAGCAGTACTTC. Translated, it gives CASSLVAGRGNYEQYF.